What follows are 21 T cell receptor beta chains derived from one specimen sequenced in a study of memory CD4+ T cells and cytomegalovirus serostatus. The protocol was immunoSEQ multiplex PCR, while the TCRdb copy is restricted to in-frame clones and leaves out a portion. This table holds 40,000 to 55,000 clones, over 65% found once. The sort gate was single viable CD3+CD4+CD8-CD45RO+ cells for memory CD4+ T cells. Sequencing input: memory CD4+ T cells from blood. These receptors came from an adult in good health and CMV-seronegative.

Only one count was recorded for this clone. The chain is built from TRBV5-1 and TRBJ2-5; no clear D gene. Trimming stripped 2 bases from V and 0 bases from J, with 2 bases between. The germline gives CDR1 SGHRS, CDR2 YFSETQ. The CDR3 covers 12 residues. The chain's CDR3 is CASSFDQETQYF. CDR3 sequence (DNA): TGCGCCAGCAGCTTCGACCAAGAGACCCAGTACTTC.

The chain employs TRBV2 and TRBJ1-2; 7 bases map to TRBD1. Looked up from germline, CDR1 is SNHLY and CDR2 is FYNNEI. With 5 bases clipped from V and 2 bases from J, the junction kept 11 bases outside the gene matches. This CDR3 has 16 residues. The CDR3 bases are TGTGCCAGCAGTTACCGGGACAGAGGCACCAACTATGGCTACACCTTC. Amino acids: CASSYRDRGTNYGYTF.

This chain links TRBV5-4 with TRBJ1-4; the D is unclear. This CDR3 has 13 residues. V was cut by 5 bases and J by 0 bases, with 5 bases left in between. The germline gives CDR1 SGHNT, CDR2 YYREEE (reference sequence). The DNA for the CDR3 is TGTGCCAGCAGGCAAGCAACTAATGAAAAACTGTTTTTT. Its protein is CASRQATNEKLFF.

J is TRBJ2-1 and V is TRBV28; TRBD2 matches at 14 bases. Germline CDR1 and CDR2: MDHEN and SYDVKM. The junction had 6 bases not matched to a gene; V was cut back by 5 bases and J by 9 bases. The CDR3 extends over 15 amino acids. CDR3 residues: CASSPGTSGGVEQFF. DNA of the CDR3: TGTGCCAGCAGTCCGGGGACTAGCGGGGGTGTTGAGCAGTTCTTC.

The table lists this clone with a few counts. V usage is TRBV11-2 and J usage is TRBJ2-4, with 10 bases fitting TRBD2. This CDR3 region has 17 residues. CDR1 and CDR2 (germline): SGHAT, FQNNGV. The V segment lost 5 bases and the J segment 7 bases; nucleotides outside the gene matches: 14. Here the CDR3 reads CASSRRGRAGGHNIQYF. The CDR3 nucleotides read TGTGCCAGCAGCCGAAGAGGCAGAGCGGGGGGGCACAACATTCAGTACTTC. The whole variable domain, filled in from reference TRBV11-2 and TRBJ2-4, reads EAGVAQSPRYKIIEKRQSVAFWCNPISGHATLYWYQQILGQGPKLLIQFQNNGVVDDSQLPKDRFSAERLKGVDSTLKIQPAKLEDSAVYLCASSRRGRAGGHNIQYFGAGTRLSVL.

This chain joins TRBV7-2 and TRBJ2-5; D perhaps matches TRBD2 (6 bases). CDR1 SGHTA and CDR2 FQGNSA come from the germline V gene. Trimming took off 3 bases at V and 5 bases at J, with 16 bases between the two ends. The length of the CDR3 is 15 residues. For the CDR3, the DNA is TGTGCCAGCAGCTTTCAAGGGACTTCGCGGGAGACCCAGTACTTC. The encoded protein is CASSFQGTSRETQYF.

V usage is TRBV11-2 and J usage is TRBJ1-5, with D unresolved. The CDR3 covers 13 residues. V lost 6 bases to trimming and J lost 0 bases, with 6 bases between them. Germline V gene data show CDR1 as SGHAT and CDR2 as FQNNGV. CDR3 region: CASSKNSNQPQHF. Written as DNA, the CDR3 is TGTGCCAGCAGTAAGAATAGCAATCAGCCCCAGCATTTT.

The rearrangement links TRBV27 to TRBJ2-2, with TRBD1 matching 7 bases. The V gene end was trimmed by 5 bases and the J gene end by 5 bases; junction bases not matched to a gene: 8. This CDR3 has 15 amino acids. CDR1 is MNHEY, CDR2 SMNVEV, per germline (reference sequence). In DNA, the CDR3 is TGTGCCAGCAGTCCAACAGGGGTCGTAACCGGGGAGCTGTTTTTT. This gives the protein CASSPTGVVTGELFF.

J is TRBJ2-7 and V is TRBV2, with TRBD1 matching over 8 bases. This CDR3 comprises 13 residues. The V gene end was trimmed by 7 bases and the J gene end by 3 bases; junction bases not matched to a gene: 5. Germline loops: CDR1 SNHLY, CDR2 FYNNEI. DNA of the CDR3: TGTGCCAGCACCGGAGACAGGGGCTACGAGCAGTACTTC. This codes for CASTGDRGYEQYF.

The chain couples TRBV6-6 to TRBJ2-5; 7 bases map to TRBD2. The CDR3 has 13 residues. V was clipped by 6 bases and J by 5 bases; unmatched bases: 6. Germline lookup yields CDR1 MNHNY and CDR2 SVGAGI (reference sequence). CDR3 loop: CASSNGGWETQYF. For the CDR3, the DNA is TGTGCCAGCAGCAACGGGGGGTGGGAGACCCAGTACTTC.

The genes are TRBV30 and TRBJ2-2; no reliable D call. This CDR3 spans 18 amino acids. V lost 0 bases and J lost 2, with 19 bases in between. The germline CDR1 and CDR2 sequences are GTSNPN and SVGIG (reference sequence). CDR3 loop: CAWSVWQGPRINTGELFF. In DNA, the CDR3 is TGTGCCTGGAGTGTGTGGCAAGGTCCTCGAATAAACACCGGGGAGCTGTTTTTT.

CDR3 in amino acids: CASSLAGDYNEQFF. In DNA, the CDR3 is TGTGCCAGCAGCTTAGCCGGGGACTACAATGAGCAGTTCTTC. The chain joins TRBV7-8 to TRBJ2-1; a weak D match, TRBD2 (5 bases). The germline V and J ends were trimmed by 0 bases and 3 bases, with 6 bases remaining between them. The germline gives CDR1 SGHVS, CDR2 FQNEAQ. The CDR3 has 14 residues.

The chain uses TRBV11-2 and TRBJ1-2, with D possibly TRBD1 on 5 matching bases. CDR1 and CDR2 (germline): SGHAT, FQNNGV. The ends were cut back, 6 bases at V and 4 bases at J, with 9 bases in the middle. This CDR3 comprises 12 residues. CDR3 loop: CASSQDIYGYTF. In DNA form, the CDR3 reads TGTGCCAGCAGTCAGGACATCTATGGCTACACCTTC.

This chain joins TRBV5-6 and TRBJ1-6; 10 bases match TRBD1. Germline CDR1 reads SGHDT; CDR2 reads YYEEEE. V shed 3 bases, J shed 7 bases, and the junction held 4 bases outside the gene matches. The length of the CDR3 is 15 residues. CDR3 protein: CASSYGQGGNSPLHF. The CDR3 DNA follows: TGTGCCAGCAGCTATGGACAGGGGGGCAATTCACCCCTCCACTTT.

This chain joins TRBV2 and TRBJ2-5; D is unclear. Germline loops: CDR1 SNHLY, CDR2 FYNNEI. Trimming shortened V by 2 bases and J by 5 bases, and 9 bases separated the two germline ends. The CDR3 has 13 residues. The CDR3: CASSESGAETQYF. CDR3 in DNA: TGTGCCAGCAGTGAATCGGGTGCCGAGACCCAGTACTTC.

The chain has TRBV7-3 and TRBJ2-5; weak D call: TRBD2 (6 bases). V was trimmed by 4 bases and J by 2 bases, leaving 14 bases between them. CDR1 SGHTA and CDR2 FQGTGA come from the germline V gene. The CDR3 covers 15 residues. DNA of the CDR3: TGTGCCAGCAGCTCCCAGGCGGGGCGTCAAGAGACCCAGTACTTC. This translates into CASSSQAGRQETQYF.

Points on this clone: At the DNA level, this CDR3 is encoded by other sequences in the same sample as well. The chain joins TRBV6-6 to TRBJ1-5, with D unresolved. CDR1 and CDR2 (germline): MNHNY, SVGAGI (reference sequence). The CDR3 runs 15 residues. V was cut by 3 bases and J by 2 bases, with 11 bases left in between. The CDR3 reads CASSYRVVGNQPQHF. Here the CDR3 DNA reads TGTGCCAGCAGTTATAGGGTTGTTGGCAATCAGCCCCAGCATTTT.

This chain joins TRBV2 and TRBJ2-3; D ambiguous. The germline V and J ends were trimmed by 4 bases and 5 bases, with 4 bases remaining between them. The CDR3 is made up of 11 amino acids. Germline CDR1 is SNHLY and CDR2 is FYNNEI. This CDR3 reads CASSVRDTQYF. The DNA of the CDR3 is TGTGCCAGCAGTGTCCGAGATACGCAGTATTTT.

This clone occurred once. The CDR3 DNA reads as TGTGCCAGCAGCTTAGTGGCGGGGAGGTACAATGAGCAGTTCTTC. Translation gives CASSLVAGRYNEQFF. The chain has TRBV7-2 and TRBJ2-1, with D perhaps TRBD2 (6 bases). The CDR3 covers 15 residues. Germline V lookup: CDR1 SGHTA, CDR2 FQGNSA. Trimming cost V 1 base and J 4 bases, with 11 bases left between them.

On this clone: The same CDR3 is also encoded by other DNA sequences in this sample. The genes are TRBV5-1 and TRBJ2-7; D not certain. The CDR3 consists of 14 residues. The V gene lost 0 bases and the J gene lost 0 bases, with 7 bases spanning the gap. CDR1 and CDR2 (germline): SGHRS, YFSETQ. The DNA for the CDR3 is TGCGCCAGCAGCTTGGGACCGAACTCCTACGAGCAGTACTTC. Translating it yields CASSLGPNSYEQYF. The complete variable domain, with remaining parts taken from reference TRBV5-1 and TRBJ2-7, reads KAGVTQTPRYLIKTRGQQVTLSCSPISGHRSVSWYQQTPGQGLQFLFEYFSETQRNKGNFPGRFSGRQFSNSRSEMNVSTLELGDSALYLCASSLGPNSYEQYFGPGTRLTVT.

This chain uses TRBV30 with TRBJ1-2, with TRBD1 identical over 7 bases. This CDR3 contains 13 residues. Germline-derived CDR1 and CDR2 are GTSNPN and SVGIG (reference sequence). The V gene end was trimmed by 5 bases and the J gene end by 2 bases; junction bases not matched to a gene: 5. For the CDR3, the DNA is TGTGCCTGGCTCCCGACAGGGAACTATGGCTACACCTTC. Protein product: CAWLPTGNYGYTF.